The next 5 T cell receptor beta chains were all read from a single sample in a study of T-cell memory formation after mild COVID-19. Each CDR3 protein gets one entry after TCRdb re-called the 5' RACE reads with MiXCR. Of about 170,000 distinct CDR3 sequences listed, 10% to 15% are singletons. Sequenced material: PBMCs or a T cell subset sorted from them (not recorded which). The receptors stem from a man aged 18 to 29 who had mild COVID-19 (a few samples of this study predate the infection). Cell type and time point are not known.

This clonotype was detected only a few times. The rearrangement uses TRBV24-1 and TRBJ2-2; 12 bases align to TRBD1. With 4 bases clipped from V and 5 bases from J, the junction kept 10 bases outside the gene matches. This CDR3 comprises 18 residues. CDR1 and CDR2 from the germline V gene are KGHDR and SFDVKD. CDR3 nucleotide sequence: TGTGCCACCAGTGAACCCGGGACAGGGGGCGCGTTGACCGGGGAGCTGTTTTTT. Translating it yields CATSEPGTGGALTGELFF.

This clonotype showed up just a few times. The chain joins TRBV7-2 to TRBJ2-3; D may correspond to TRBD1 or TRBD2 (6 bases each). The V gene's germline CDR1 is SGHTA and CDR2 FQGNSA. Trimming left V 5 bases short and J 7 bases short, with 13 bases between. The CDR3 is made up of 13 amino acids. CDR3 in amino acids: CASSLGGSYTQYF. CDR3 bases: TGTGCCAGCAGCCTGGGGGGCTCCTATACGCAGTATTTT. Variable domain in full (rest from reference TRBV7-2 and TRBJ2-3): GAGVSQSPSNKVTEKGKDVELRCDPISGHTALYWYRQSLGQGLEFLIYFQGNSAPDKSGLPSDRFSAERTGGSVSTLTIQRTQQEDSAVYLCASSLGGSYTQYFGPGTRLTVL.

The chain is built from TRBV25-1 and TRBJ1-1; TRBD1 might be the D (5 bases). Deletions cut 6 bases from V and 0 bases from J, with 11 bases between. This CDR3 contains 14 residues. The germline V gene has CDR1 MGHDK and CDR2 SYGVNS. The CDR3 nucleotides read TGTGCCAGCAGAGGGACGGAGATGAACACTGAAGCTTTCTTT. Residues: CASRGTEMNTEAFF. The full variable domain, completed using reference TRBV25-1 and TRBJ1-1, is EADIYQTPRYLVIGTGKKITLECSQTMGHDKMYWYQQDPGMELHLIHYSYGVNSTEKGDLSSESTVSRIRTEHFPLTLESARPSHTSQYLCASRGTEMNTEAFFGQGTRLTVV.

CDR3 region: CASSPTGKVANTEAFF. The CDR3 DNA reads TGTGCCAGCTCACCAACAGGGAAGGTTGCGAACACTGAAGCTTTCTTT. J is TRBJ1-1 and V is TRBV18, with D possibly TRBD1 on 6 matching bases. The CDR3 length is 16 residues. The germline V gene encodes CDR1 KGHSH and CDR2 LQKENI. V gave up 2 bases and J gave up 1 base, with 14 bases separating them.

The chain uses TRBV25-1 and TRBJ1-1; no clear D gene. The length of the CDR3 is 15 residues. Germline CDR1 and CDR2: MGHDK and SYGVNS. The V and J ends lost 8 bases and 1 base respectively, with 17 bases between them. Here the CDR3 reads CASGDEGTANTEAFF. In nucleotides, the CDR3 is TGTGCCAGCGGAGATGAGGGTACGGCGAACACTGAAGCTTTCTTT.